These 17 T cell receptor beta chains originate from one sample sequenced in a study of cytomegalovirus exposure and HLA in healthy donors. Clones were read by immunoSEQ multiplex PCR, and TCRdb kept only the in-frame ones, dropping some. The data show some 60,000 clones, about 96% seen once. Specimen: PBMCs. Receptors originate from a man aged 18 to 29 in good health and CMV-seronegative.

The chain is built from TRBV29-1 and TRBJ2-7, with a tentative D call TRBD1 (6 bases). The CDR3 consists of 13 residues. Trimming shortened V by 6 bases and J by 5 bases, and 17 bases separated the two germline ends. Per germline, CDR1 SQVTM and CDR2 ANQGSEA. CDR3 coding DNA: TGCAGCGTGTGGACAGCGAACATTAACGAGCAGTACTTC. It is translated as CSVWTANINEQYF.

This chain uses TRBV28 with TRBJ1-1; D gene uncertain. The CDR3 has 13 amino acids. The V gene lost 7 bases and the J gene lost 2 bases, with 11 bases spanning the gap. CDR1 is MDHEN, CDR2 SYDVKM, per germline. The CDR3: CASTGNRNTEAFF. The CDR3 DNA reads as TGTGCCAGCACGGGGAACAGAAACACTGAAGCTTTCTTT. The variable domain in full, completed from reference TRBV28 and TRBJ1-1, reads DVKVTQSSRYLVKRTGEKVFLECVQDMDHENMFWYRQDPGLGLRLIYFSYDVKMKEKGDIPEGYSVSREKKERFSLILESASTNQTSMYLCASTGNRNTEAFFGQGTRLTVV.

The gene calls are TRBV2 and TRBJ2-7, with 7 nucleotides matching TRBD2. The CDR3 runs to 14 residues. Germline lookup yields CDR1 SNHLY and CDR2 FYNNEI. The V segment lost 6 bases and the J segment 3 bases; nucleotides outside the gene matches: 8. As DNA, the CDR3 is TGTGCCAGCAGGAGTTCTAGCGGAGACTACGAGCAGTACTTC. As protein: CASRSSSGDYEQYF. The complete variable domain, with remaining parts taken from reference TRBV2 and TRBJ2-7, reads EPEVTQTPSHQVTQMGQEVILRCVPISNHLYFYWYRQILGQKVEFLVSFYNNEISEKSEIFDDQFSVERPDGSNFTLKIRSTKLEDSAMYFCASRSSSGDYEQYFGPGTRLTVT.

This chain links TRBV18 with TRBJ2-5; no firm D call. CDR1 is KGHSH, CDR2 LQKENI, per germline. The CDR3 length is 16 residues. The V gene lost 1 base and the J gene lost 0 bases, with 12 bases spanning the gap. The CDR3 bases are TGTGCCAGCTCACCACTCGCGCGGTCGTACCAAGAGACCCAGTACTTC. Protein product: CASSPLARSYQETQYF.

The chain uses TRBV11-2 and TRBJ2-5; TRBD2 matches at 9 bases. J gave up 1 base and V 4 bases, and 7 bases lay outside the gene matches. Germline V gene lookup returns CDR1 SGHAT and CDR2 FQNNGV. The CDR3 spans 16 residues. The CDR3 spells CASSWTRGGGQETQYF. The CDR3 nucleotides read TGTGCCAGCAGCTGGACGCGGGGGGGTGGCCAAGAGACCCAGTACTTC.

The chain combines TRBV30 with TRBJ1-2, with D possibly matching TRBD1 (6 bases). The V end was cut by 0 bases, the J end by 7 bases, with 15 bases between. Germline loops: CDR1 GTSNPN, CDR2 SVGIG (reference sequence). CDR3 length: 14 amino acids. CDR3 bases: TGTGCCTGGAGTGTACTCCGACAGGAGAGTGGCTACACCTTC. It encodes CAWSVLRQESGYTF.

The chain links TRBV5-6 to TRBJ1-2, with no clear D. Trimming took off 2 bases at V and 2 bases at J, with 22 bases between the two ends. The CDR3 is 18 residues long. Per germline, CDR1 SGHDT and CDR2 YYEEEE. CDR3 nucleotides: TGTGCCAGCAGCTTTTTTTCAAGCGGTGGCCGCGGAAACTATGGCTACACCTTC. Residues: CASSFFSSGGRGNYGYTF.

The chain joins TRBV5-1 to TRBJ2-5; possible D gene TRBD1, 5 bases. CDR1 and CDR2 from the germline V gene are SGHRS and YFSETQ. Between the trimmed V and J ends, which lost 0 bases and 2 bases, there was a span of 17 bases. This CDR3 spans 17 amino acids. The CDR3 protein is CASSLGMGKGSQETQYF. The CDR3 nucleotides are TGCGCCAGCAGCTTGGGGATGGGGAAGGGGTCTCAAGAGACCCAGTACTTC.

J is TRBJ2-3 and V is TRBV11-2; TRBD2 agrees at 9 bases. The V gene's germline CDR1 is SGHAT and CDR2 FQNNGV. The V gene end was trimmed by 1 base and the J gene end by 5 bases; junction bases not matched to a gene: 1. The CDR3 is 14 amino acids. As DNA, the CDR3 is TGTGCCAGCAGCTTAGTACTAGCGGGAGATACGCAGTATTTT. It codes for CASSLVLAGDTQYF.

The genes are TRBV27 and TRBJ1-1, with 9 bases aligning to TRBD1. CDR1 and CDR2 (germline): MNHEY, SMNVEV (reference sequence). V lost 7 bases and J lost 1; bases outside the gene matches: 4. CDR3 length: 14 amino acids. The CDR3 DNA reads TGTGCCAGCATTTCGGACAGGGGGAACACTGAAGCTTTCTTT. Its protein product is CASISDRGNTEAFF.

This clone has a single count. The chain recombines TRBV29-1 with TRBJ1-5; 8 bases agree with TRBD1. With 6 bases clipped from V and 3 bases from J, the junction kept 4 bases outside the gene matches. The germline V gene has CDR1 SQVTM and CDR2 ANQGSEA. The CDR3 contains 13 residues. The CDR3 region has the DNA TGCAGCGTAACGACAGGGGCCAATCAGCCCCAGCATTTT. Translating gives CSVTTGANQPQHF.

This chain uses TRBV27 with TRBJ1-3, with TRBD1 matching 8 bases. The germline gives CDR1 MNHEY, CDR2 SMNVEV (reference sequence). V gave up 5 bases and J gave up 4 bases; unmatched junction bases: 4. The CDR3 has 14 amino acids. CDR3 coding DNA: TGTGCCAGCAGTCCGACAGGGGTCGGAAACACCATATATTTT. Its protein is CASSPTGVGNTIYF.

This chain connects TRBV5-1 to TRBJ2-1; maybe TRBD1 (5 bases). The V and J ends lost 0 bases and 10 bases respectively, with 14 bases between them. This CDR3 region has 14 residues. Germline V CDR1 and CDR2: SGHRS, YFSETQ. CDR3 in DNA: TGCGCCAGCAGCTTGGGACAGCAGTGGGTAGAGCAGTTCTTC. Translated, it gives CASSLGQQWVEQFF.

The CDR3 protein is CASSESSGTMYTGELFF. CDR3 DNA sequence: TGTGCCAGCAGCGAATCCTCGGGGACTATGTATACCGGGGAGCTGTTTTTT. The V gene is TRBV7-9, the J gene TRBJ2-2, with TRBD2 matching over 7 bases. V was clipped by 5 bases and J by 5 bases; unmatched bases: 14. The germline gives CDR1 SEHNR, CDR2 FQNEAQ (reference sequence). This CDR3 is 17 amino acids long.

The chain combines TRBV6-4 with TRBJ2-3; TRBD2 matches at 11 bases. The CDR3 runs 14 residues. Germline CDR1 MRHNA, CDR2 SNTAGT. V shed 5 bases, J shed 3 bases, and the junction held 1 base outside the gene matches. This CDR3 reads CASSLAGGTDTQYF. DNA for the CDR3: TGTGCCAGCAGTCTAGCGGGAGGAACAGATACGCAGTATTTT.

The J gene is TRBJ2-3, the V gene TRBV6-4, with 7 bases that match TRBD2. CDR3 length equals 15 residues. Germline values: CDR1 MRHNA, CDR2 SNTAGT. V shed 0 bases, J shed 2 bases, and the junction held 2 bases outside the gene matches. The CDR3, as DNA: TGTGCCAGCAGTGACTCCGCGGGAGACACAGATACGCAGTATTTT. It codes for CASSDSAGDTDTQYF.

This chain links TRBV10-2 with TRBJ2-4; 8 bases match TRBD2. CDR1 and CDR2 (germline): WSHSY, SAAADI. The CDR3 is 17 residues long. V shed 3 bases and J 1 base; nucleotides not matched to a gene: 8. CDR3 sequence: CASSDYPGGSAKNIQYF. For the CDR3, the DNA is TGCGCCAGCAGTGATTACCCGGGAGGGTCGGCCAAAAACATTCAGTACTTC.